Listed below are T cell receptor beta chains from one sample, sequenced in a study of technical replicates of blood from a few donors. Assay used: immunoSEQ multiplex PCR; TCRdb lists only in-frame clones, some missing. The table records 50,000 to 70,000 clones, 85% to 95% of them present only once. Sequences were obtained from PBMCs. The receptors stem from a human donor in good health. Some clones in this sample may be carry-over from other donors' samples. The CDR3 runs from the conserved cysteine through the conserved F or W. A D gene is named only where the DNA matches it firmly. The size field is filled for only some rows; it gives once, few, many or a size class.

size	V	J	D	DNA	CDR3
.	TRBV2	TRBJ1-3	.	TGTGCCAGCAGTACAGGGACTGGAAACACCATATATTTT	CASSTGTGNTIYF
few	TRBV6-5	TRBJ2-1	TRBD2	TGTGCCAGCAGTACCCGTCTAGCGGGAGGGAGTGAGCAGTTCTTC	CASSTRLAGGSEQFF
once	TRBV2	TRBJ1-5	TRBD1	TGTGCCAGCAATGGACAGGGGTGGCCTCAGCCCCAGCATTTT	CASNGQGWPQPQHF
.	TRBV11-1	TRBJ2-3	TRBD1	TGTGCCAGCAGTCATCAGGACAGGGGGCAAGATACGCAGTATTTT	CASSHQDRGQDTQYF
.	TRBV27	TRBJ1-1	.	TGTGCCAGCAGACCCACCCCGGGGGGGTACACTGAAGCTTTCTTT	CASRPTPGGYTEAFF
.	TRBV4-3	TRBJ2-7	TRBD1	TGCGCCAGCAGCCAAGATCGACAGGGTGGAAACGAGCAGTACTTC	CASSQDRQGGNEQYF
.	TRBV7-8	TRBJ2-2	TRBD2	TGTGCCAGCAACTTAGCCAGCGGGGTAAACACCGGGGAGCTGTTTTTT	CASNLASGVNTGELFF
few	TRBV13	TRBJ2-1	.	TGTGCCAGCAGCTTAGAGGGGGGGTCGGAGGGGTCCTACAATGAGCAGTTCTTC	CASSLEGGSEGSYNEQFF
few	TRBV30	TRBJ2-1	TRBD2	TGTGCCTGGACCCCTCCCGGGACTAGCGGGAGGGCCTACAATGAGCAGTTCTTC	CAWTPPGTSGRAYNEQFF
once	TRBV15	TRBJ2-2	.	TGTGCCACCCGAGGAGAGGCCTTAACAACCGGGGAGCTGTTTTTT	CATRGEALTTGELFF
.	TRBV5-1	TRBJ1-2	TRBD1	TGCGCCAGCAGCTTGCCTCAACAGGGGTTAGGCTACACCTTC	CASSLPQQGLGYTF
.	TRBV30	TRBJ2-1	.	TGTGCCTGGAGTGTCCGACCAGCGGCCGAGCAGTTCTTC	CAWSVRPAAEQFF
.	TRBV7-3	TRBJ2-6	TRBD2	TGTGCCAGCAGCTTCCCAACTAGCGCTGGGGCCAACGTCCTGACTTTC	CASSFPTSAGANVLTF
.	TRBV4-3	TRBJ1-2	TRBD1	TGCGCCAGCAGCCAAGATCGGACAGGGGGCGCCTATGGCTACACCTTC	CASSQDRTGGAYGYTF
.	TRBV7-9	TRBJ2-5	TRBD2	TGTGCCAGCAGCTACCGGATAGCGGGGGATCAAGAGACCCAGTACTTC	CASSYRIAGDQETQYF
.	TRBV5-6	TRBJ1-2	.	TGTGCCAGCAGCTTGGGTAGGACTCAAGGCTACACCTTC	CASSLGRTQGYTF
.	TRBV6-5	TRBJ2-7	TRBD1	TGTGCCAGCAGTTACTCCCGACAGGGAGTGCAGTACTTC	CASSYSRQGVQYF
.	TRBV30	TRBJ1-1	TRBD1	TGTGCCTGGACCCACGACAGGGGGAACACTGAAGCTTTCTTT	CAWTHDRGNTEAFF
.	TRBV11-3	TRBJ1-5	.	TGTGCCAGCAGCTTAGGATGTCGCCAGGGGAATAGCAATCAGCCCCAGCATTTT	CASSLGCRQGNSNQPQHF
.	TRBV7-2	TRBJ1-2	.	TGTGCCAGCAGCTCGCCGGGAGCCTCGAGAGGCTATGGCTACACCTTC	CASSSPGASRGYGYTF
.	TRBV7-6	TRBJ2-5	.	TGTGCCAGCAGCTCGGACTTCCAAGAGACCCAGTACTTC	CASSSDFQETQYF
.	TRBV7-9	TRBJ1-2	.	TGTGCCAGCAGCTCGGACAGTATGAGCGGCTACACCTTC	CASSSDSMSGYTF
.	TRBV5-1	TRBJ1-5	.	TGCGCCAGCAGCTTGCTCGTGGGGGGTGCCCAGCATTTT	CASSLLVGGAQHF
.	TRBV6-5	TRBJ2-2	.	TGTGCCAGCAGTTACTCGAAAATTCAGGGCCTGGGGCTGTTTTTT	CASSYSKIQGLGLFF
.	TRBV2	TRBJ2-5	TRBD2	TGTGCCAGCAGGAGGATGGGGCGGGGGGGCCAGGAGACCCAGTACTTC	CASRRMGRGGQETQYF
.	TRBV7-9	TRBJ2-7	.	TGTGCCAGCAGCCATACCCTCAAAGAGGAGCAGTACTTC	CASSHTLKEEQYF
once	TRBV27	TRBJ2-7	TRBD1	TGTGCCAGTAAGAGGGGACAGGGGTTCTACGAGCAGTACTTC	CASKRGQGFYEQYF
.	TRBV5-1	TRBJ2-7	TRBD2	TGCGCCAGCAGCTTGTTGGCTAGCGGCCACGAGCAGTACTTC	CASSLLASGHEQYF
.	TRBV9	TRBJ2-7	.	TGTGCCAGCAGCGTAGGTGGTGGGAGTAGATACGAGCAGTACTTC	CASSVGGGSRYEQYF
once	TRBV10-3	TRBJ1-2	.	TGTGCCATCAGTGAGTCCCCTGGGTTAGGGGGAAGATTTGGCTACACCTTC	CAISESPGLGGRFGYTF
.	TRBV2	TRBJ2-5	TRBD2	TGTGCCAGCATTCCAGGGGCTAGCGGGGGCCAAGAGGCCCAGTACTTC	CASIPGASGGQEAQYF
.	TRBV9	TRBJ1-4	TRBD1	TGTGCCAGCAGCGCCCGCGCTGGAACAGGGGGAACAACTAATGAAAAACTGTTTTTT	CASSARAGTGGTTNEKLFF
few	TRBV4-2	TRBJ2-2	TRBD1	TGTGCCAGCAGCCAAGAAGGGGACAGGGTGACCGGGGAGCTGTTTTTT	CASSQEGDRVTGELFF
.	TRBV5-1	TRBJ1-2	.	TGCGCCAGCTACCTATCCACATCGGCGGAGGGCTACACCTTC	CASYLSTSAEGYTF
.	TRBV5-4	TRBJ1-2	TRBD1	TGTGCCAGCAGCTTGGGGACAGGATCTTGGGGCTACACCTTC	CASSLGTGSWGYTF
.	TRBV27	TRBJ1-5	.	TGTGCCAGCAGTTTACAGGGACTTAGCAATCAGCCCCAGCATTTT	CASSLQGLSNQPQHF
.	TRBV10-3	TRBJ1-1	.	TGTGCCATCTCCCGGGCAGGGGAAACTGAAGCTTTCTTT	CAISRAGETEAFF
.	TRBV6-5	TRBJ1-1	TRBD1	TGTGCCAGCAGTTCCCCGTACAGGGGTGAAGCTTTCTTT	CASSSPYRGEAFF
.	TRBV7-9	TRBJ1-2	.	TGTGCCAGCGTGCCCGGGACACTTCATGGCTACACCTTC	CASVPGTLHGYTF
.	TRBV4-1	TRBJ1-2	TRBD1	TGCGCCAGCAGCCCCACGGGGACAGGGGGTCCCTATGGCTACACCTTC	CASSPTGTGGPYGYTF
.	TRBV5-1	TRBJ2-7	.	TGCGCCAGCAGCTTTGAGGCAGGGAACGACGAGCAGTACTTC	CASSFEAGNDEQYF
.	TRBV7-3	TRBJ2-3	.	TGTGCCAGCAGCTTTTCATCCGATACGCAGTATTTT	CASSFSSDTQYF
.	TRBV9	TRBJ2-2	TRBD2	TGTGCCAGCAGTGCGCCGCACTTAGCGGGAGTTAACACCGGGGAGCTGTTTTTT	CASSAPHLAGVNTGELFF
.	TRBV7-2	TRBJ1-5	.	TGTGCCAGCAGCGTTAGTGCCGGGGGGTCTTATAGCAATCAGCCCCAGCATTTT	CASSVSAGGSYSNQPQHF
.	TRBV7-9	TRBJ2-3	TRBD1	TGTGCCGGAGGCGGGACAGGGCTCACAGATACGCAGTATTTT	CAGGGTGLTDTQYF
.	TRBV10-3	TRBJ2-3	TRBD2	TGTGCCATAGCCTGGGAGGGAACAGATACGCAGTATTTT	CAIAWEGTDTQYF
once	TRBV7-2	TRBJ1-5	.	TGTGCCAGCAGCCAAGGGGGGGGCAGGCGCAATCAGCCCCAGCATTTT	CASSQGGGRRNQPQHF
.	TRBV10-3	TRBJ2-7	TRBD2	TGTGCCACAAGACTAGCGGGAGGGTACGAGCAGTACTTC	CATRLAGGYEQYF